The clone carrying this T cell receptor beta chain turned up a few times. Its cognate antigen is unknown. 5'-RACE, quantitative and with molecular barcodes, yielded the TCR beta libraries. TCRdb re-analysed the 5' RACE reads in MiXCR, keeping a single row per CDR3 protein. This table has 50,000 to 70,000 distinct CDR3 sequences, approximately 6% appearing once. The sample belongs to a study of CD8 T cells in ankylosing spondylitis. Study-level findings and limits: In ankylosing spondylitis patients, matched synovial fluid reportedly showed significant enrichment of disease-linked clones. Earlier literature documents some of the motif variants in reactive arthritis synovial fluid and blood. Characteristic, it appeared, of ankylosing spondylitis blood was a TCR beta motif of about eight highly homologous variants.

V lost 10 bases to trimming and J lost 4 bases; unmatched junction nucleotides: 11. This CDR3 has 15 amino acids. Germline V CDR1 and CDR2: SGHVS, FQNEAQ. The gene calls are TRBV7-8 and TRBJ2-2; the match to TRBD2 covers 8 bases. The origin of this receptor is a male donor with ankylosing spondylitis. The sequenced sample was synovial fluid, either unsorted or a sorted T cell fraction (not recorded which). CDR3 residues: CATAWAGGGTGELFF. CDR3 DNA sequence: TGTGCCACCGCTTGGGCCGGGGGGGGCACCGGGGAGCTGTTTTTT.